Below, 17 T cell receptor beta chains from the same sample are listed, as sequenced in a study of blood T cell repertoires in COVID-19. Method: immunoSEQ multiplex PCR; TCRdb's copy keeps in-frame clones and lacks some. The table shows about 120,000 clones, with 79% occurring only once. Material for sequencing was peripheral blood. Receptors were obtained from a man aged 40-55 years with active or convalescent COVID-19.

As for this clone: The identical CDR3 is also encoded by other nucleotide sequences in the sample. The rearrangement links TRBV9 to TRBJ2-3; 10 bases are a match to TRBD2. V was pared by 0 bases and J by 3 bases, with 4 bases of the junction left unmatched. CDR1 and CDR2 (germline): SGDLS, YYNGEE. CDR3 length: 16 residues. The CDR3 DNA is TGTGCCAGCAGCGTAGGGGCTAGCGGGAGAACAGATACGCAGTATTTT. Protein sequence: CASSVGASGRTDTQYF. Full variable domain (rest looked up from reference TRBV9 and TRBJ2-3): DSGVTQTPKHLITATGQRVTLRCSPRSGDLSVYWYQQSLDQGLQFLIQYYNGEERAKGNILERFSAQQFPDLHSELNLSSLELGDSALYFCASSVGASGRTDTQYFGPGTRLTVL.

The chain links TRBV28 to TRBJ1-1; perhaps TRBD1 as D (6 bases). V lost 6 bases and J lost 4, with 18 bases in between. The CDR3 loop spans 15 amino acids. The germline CDR1 and CDR2 sequences are MDHEN and SYDVKM. The CDR3 protein is CASSLYRVGSTEAFF. CDR3 in DNA: TGTGCCAGCAGCCTTTACAGGGTGGGTAGCACTGAAGCTTTCTTT.

The chain links TRBV7-9 to TRBJ1-4, with 8 bases aligning to TRBD1. The CDR3 length is 16 residues. The germline CDR1 and CDR2 sequences are SEHNR and FQNEAQ (reference sequence). V gave up 0 bases and J gave up 5 bases; unmatched junction bases: 5. The CDR3 protein is CASSLAGTGGNEKLFF. In nucleotides, the CDR3 is TGTGCCAGCAGCTTAGCAGGGACAGGAGGAAATGAAAAACTGTTTTTT.

This clone was detected only a few times. Different DNA sequences within this sample yield the same CDR3. The chain combines TRBV12-3 or TRBV12-4 with TRBJ1-2; D not certain. The CDR3 is made up of 12 amino acids. V gave up 3 bases and J gave up 8 bases, with 10 bases separating them. In nucleotides, the CDR3 is TGTGCCAGCAGTTTGCGGGGAGGCGGCTACACCTTC. Amino acids: CASSLRGGGYTF.

The chain has TRBV11-2 and TRBJ2-7, with 10 bases lining up with TRBD2. CDR1 and CDR2 from the germline V gene are SGHAT and FQNNGV. J was trimmed by 1 base and V by 4 bases; bases with no gene match: 10. This CDR3 is 17 amino acids long. CDR3 in amino acids: CASSSGPSGSGSYEQYF. CDR3 DNA sequence: TGTGCCAGCAGCTCAGGCCCTAGCGGGAGTGGTTCCTACGAGCAGTACTTC.

V gene TRBV3-1 (or the pseudogene TRBV3-2) combines with J gene TRBJ2-2, with TRBD2 identical over 14 bases. Germline CDR1 LGHDT, CDR2 YNNKEL (reference sequence). The V and J ends lost 2 bases and 1 base, in that order; junction bases with no gene match: 3. The CDR3 spans 18 residues. This CDR3 reads CASSQLGLAGENTGELFF. Written as DNA, the CDR3 is TGTGCCAGCAGCCAACTGGGACTAGCGGGGGAGAACACCGGGGAGCTGTTTTTT.

The V call is TRBV7-6, the J call TRBJ1-2, with 9 nucleotides matching TRBD1. Germline CDR1 SGHVS, CDR2 FNYEAQ. The CDR3 extends over 15 amino acids. V gave up 5 bases and J gave up 7 bases; unmatched junction bases: 11. The CDR3 loop is CASSGRDRDRRGYTF. CDR3 nucleotide sequence: TGTGCCAGCAGCGGCCGGGACAGGGATCGCCGTGGCTACACCTTC. Full variable domain (remainder filled in from reference TRBV7-6 and TRBJ1-2): GAGVSQSPRYKVTKRGQDVALRCDPISGHVSLYWYRQALGQGPEFLTYFNYEAQQDKSGLPNDRFSAERPEGSISTLTIQRTEQRDSAMYRCASSGRDRDRRGYTFGSGTRLTVV.

The CDR3 loop reads CASSSRGLAGSNTGELFF. In nucleotides, the CDR3 is TGTGCCAGCAGCTCCAGGGGACTAGCGGGATCGAACACCGGGGAGCTGTTTTTT. The V and J genes are TRBV7-9 and TRBJ2-2, with TRBD2 matching 13 bases. Trimming took 4 bases from V and 0 from J; bases not matched to a gene: 5. The V gene's germline CDR1 is SEHNR and CDR2 FQNEAQ (reference sequence). This CDR3 is 18 amino acids long. Drawing the rest from reference TRBV7-9 and TRBJ2-2, the complete variable domain is DTGVSQNPRHKITKRGQNVTFRCDPISEHNRLYWYRQTLGQGPEFLTYFQNEAQLEKSRLLSDRFSAERPKGSFSTLEIQRTEQGDSAMYLCASSSRGLAGSNTGELFFGEGSRLTVL.

The chain recombines TRBV5-1 with TRBJ2-3, with D possibly being TRBD2 (5 bases). The V and J ends lost 0 bases and 0 bases respectively, with 5 bases between them. Per the germline V gene, CDR1 is SGHRS and CDR2 is YFSETQ. The CDR3 length is 14 residues. The CDR3 coding sequence is TGCGCCAGCAGCTTGGGGACTAGCACAGATACGCAGTATTTT. It encodes CASSLGTSTDTQYF.

This chain connects TRBV2 to TRBJ2-7, with a possible D match to TRBD2 (5 bases). The CDR3 totals 15 residues. Germline CDR1 and CDR2: SNHLY and FYNNEI. V lost 5 bases, J lost 3 bases, and 17 bases lay in between. The CDR3 protein is CASSPGFSKHYEQYF. In nucleotides, the CDR3 is TGTGCCAGCAGTCCGGGATTCTCTAAACACTACGAGCAGTACTTC.

This clone was recorded only once. The genes are TRBV11-2 and TRBJ2-3; D perhaps matches TRBD2 (5 bases). CDR3 length: 13 amino acids. CDR1 is SGHAT and CDR2 is FQNNGV in the germline V gene. Trimming took 4 bases from V and 4 from J, leaving 9 bases between them. CDR3 bases: TGTGCCAGCAGCTCACTACTAGCAGATACGCAGTATTTT. Translation: CASSSLLADTQYF. Full variable domain (remainder filled in from reference TRBV11-2 and TRBJ2-3): EAGVAQSPRYKIIEKRQSVAFWCNPISGHATLYWYQQILGQGPKLLIQFQNNGVVDDSQLPKDRFSAERLKGVDSTLKIQPAKLEDSAVYLCASSSLLADTQYFGPGTRLTVL.

In nucleotides, the CDR3 is TGTGCCAGCAGCTTTGGACTAGCGGGGGCCCTACGGGAGCAGTTCTTC. Translating it yields CASSFGLAGALREQFF. This chain links TRBV7-2 with TRBJ2-1, with TRBD2 identical over 13 bases. The CDR3 totals 16 residues. J gave up 10 bases and V 3 bases, and 9 bases lay outside the gene matches. Germline V gives CDR1 SGHTA, CDR2 FQGNSA.

This sequence joins TRBV28 and TRBJ1-5; D remains ambiguous. Germline-derived CDR1 and CDR2 are MDHEN and SYDVKM. V lost 3 bases to trimming and J lost 6 bases, with 12 bases between them. This CDR3 spans 14 amino acids. The CDR3 DNA follows: TGTGCCAGCAGTTTCCCAATGACGGGTCAGCCCCAGCATTTT. Protein sequence: CASSFPMTGQPQHF.

There are a few counts of this clone. The V call is TRBV6-6, the J call TRBJ2-1; TRBD1 matches 7 bases. V trimming: 7 bases; J trimming: 9 bases; junction bases outside the gene matches: 12. Germline CDR1 is MNHNY and CDR2 is SVGAGI (reference sequence). There are 14 residues in the CDR3. The CDR3 DNA reads as TGTGCCAGCACCCTACAGGGGAACTTGGGTGAGCAGTTCTTC. It specifies CASTLQGNLGEQFF.

Only a few counts were recorded for this clone. The chain combines TRBV5-6 with TRBJ1-4; D gene uncertain. Between the trimmed V and J ends, which lost 3 bases and 0 bases, there was a span of 3 bases. There are 13 residues in the CDR3. Germline values: CDR1 SGHDT, CDR2 YYEEEE. Written as DNA, the CDR3 is TGTGCCAGCAGCTCGGCAACTAATGAAAAACTGTTTTTT. Translation: CASSSATNEKLFF.

The chain joins TRBV6-1 to TRBJ1-1, with 7 bases matching TRBD1. This CDR3 region has 14 residues. V gave up 3 bases and J gave up 1 base; unmatched junction bases: 2. CDR1 is MNHNS, CDR2 SASEGT, per germline. The CDR3 DNA is TGTGCCAGCAGTGAGGGACAGACGAACACTGAAGCTTTCTTT. It yields the protein CASSEGQTNTEAFF.

The rearrangement links TRBV27 to TRBJ2-6; 7 bases are a match to TRBD2. Germline loops: CDR1 MNHEY, CDR2 SMNVEV (reference sequence). This CDR3 is 16 amino acids long. J was trimmed by 4 bases and V by 2 bases; bases with no gene match: 5. The CDR3 is CASSLGGGTGANVLTF. The CDR3 bases are TGTGCCAGCAGTTTAGGGGGGGGTACCGGGGCCAACGTCCTGACTTTC.